The 21 T cell receptor beta chains below come from one sample, sequenced in a study of blood T cell repertoires in COVID-19. Some clones are missing from TCRdb's copy, which holds only in-frame ones; the method was immunoSEQ multiplex PCR. Seen here are roughly 50,000 clones, about 90% observed once, and the top ten hold roughly a fifth. The source material was peripheral blood. These receptors were collected from a human donor in a cohort sampled during active COVID-19.

This clone has just one count. The gene calls are TRBV7-9 and TRBJ2-3, with 7 nucleotides matching TRBD1. This CDR3 comprises 15 residues. The germline CDR1 and CDR2 sequences are SEHNR and FQNEAQ (reference sequence). Trimming at V came to 2 bases and at J to 4 bases, leaving 6 bases not matched to a gene. The CDR3 loop reads CASSLQQGPPDTQYF. CDR3 bases: TGTGCCAGCAGCTTACAACAGGGGCCCCCAGATACGCAGTATTTT.

This clone was seen once. The chain has TRBV5-6 and TRBJ2-5; 8 bases align to TRBD2. There are 14 residues in the CDR3. Trimming at V came to 3 bases and at J to 5 bases, leaving 6 bases not matched to a gene. Germline V lookup: CDR1 SGHDT, CDR2 YYEEEE. DNA for the CDR3: TGTGCCAGCAGCTGGTGGACTAGCAGGGAGACCCAGTACTTC. Its protein product is CASSWWTSRETQYF.

The chain carries TRBV9 and TRBJ2-3; D gene unclear. Trimming removed 0 bases at V and 0 bases at J, with 11 bases between. The CDR3 consists of 16 residues. The germline gives CDR1 SGDLS, CDR2 YYNGEE. The DNA for the CDR3 is TGTGCCAGCAGCGTAGGGCTTTCGCCTAGCACAGATACGCAGTATTTT. Protein product: CASSVGLSPSTDTQYF. The full variable domain, with the rest looked up from reference TRBV9 and TRBJ2-3, is DSGVTQTPKHLITATGQRVTLRCSPRSGDLSVYWYQQSLDQGLQFLIQYYNGEERAKGNILERFSAQQFPDLHSELNLSSLELGDSALYFCASSVGLSPSTDTQYFGPGTRLTVL.

The chain has TRBV10-3 and TRBJ2-3; 8 positions match TRBD2. This CDR3 spans 17 amino acids. The germline V gene has CDR1 ENHRY and CDR2 SYGVKD. The J segment lost 3 bases and the V segment lost 3 bases, leaving 11 bases of the junction unmatched. This CDR3 reads CAISERYSGVGTDTQYF. For the CDR3, the DNA is TGTGCCATCAGTGAAAGATATAGCGGGGTTGGAACAGATACGCAGTATTTT.

This chain links TRBV7-2 with TRBJ2-5, with D tentatively TRBD2 (6 bases). The CDR3 has 15 amino acids. Trimming took 5 bases from V and 2 from J, leaving 15 bases between them. Germline V gives CDR1 SGHTA, CDR2 FQGNSA. The CDR3 region is CASSKRAAGQETQYF. The CDR3 DNA follows: TGTGCCAGCAGCAAAAGGGCGGCGGGGCAAGAGACCCAGTACTTC.

Only one count was recorded for this clone. The chain couples TRBV30 to TRBJ2-1, with D perhaps matching TRBD2 (7 bases). CDR3 length: 16 amino acids. Germline CDR1 and CDR2: GTSNPN and SVGIG (reference sequence). The ends were cut back, 0 bases at V and 3 bases at J, with 15 bases in the middle. CDR3 loop: CAWSVGGGGIYNEQFF. CDR3 in DNA: TGTGCCTGGAGTGTAGGGGGAGGGGGGATCTACAATGAGCAGTTCTTC.

The genes are TRBV7-2 and TRBJ2-5; 7 bases are shared with TRBD2. V trimming: 3 bases; J trimming: 2 bases; junction bases outside the gene matches: 3. Germline-derived CDR1 and CDR2 are SGHTA and FQGNSA. The CDR3 runs to 14 residues. The CDR3 DNA follows: TGTGCCAGCAGCTTCCAGCGGGGACAAGAGACCCAGTACTTC. Translated, it gives CASSFQRGQETQYF.

The chain combines TRBV5-1 with TRBJ2-3; 10 bases match TRBD1. The CDR3 totals 14 residues. Germline V gene data show CDR1 as SGHRS and CDR2 as YFSETQ. V lost 4 bases to trimming and J lost 1 base; unmatched junction nucleotides: 0. This CDR3 reads CASSGTGGTDTQYF. For the CDR3, the DNA is TGCGCCAGCAGCGGGACAGGGGGCACAGATACGCAGTATTTT.

The chain uses TRBV7-2 and TRBJ2-5; D ambiguous. The germline V gene has CDR1 SGHTA and CDR2 FQGNSA. Between the trimmed V and J ends, which lost 0 bases and 1 base, there was a span of 6 bases. The CDR3 is made up of 14 amino acids. The CDR3 DNA reads TGTGCCAGCAGCTTAGCACGGTTCCAAGAGACCCAGTACTTC. Its protein product is CASSLARFQETQYF.

For the CDR3, the DNA is TGTGCCAGCAGCTTGTTTGGCGTTGGGACTAGCTACCACGAGCAGTACTTC. This sequence encodes CASSLFGVGTSYHEQYF. V and J are TRBV5-4 and TRBJ2-7, with TRBD2 identical over 9 bases. The CDR3 is made up of 17 amino acids. The junction had 13 bases not matched to a gene; V was cut back by 1 base and J by 5 bases. Germline V gene data show CDR1 as SGHNT and CDR2 as YYREEE (reference sequence). The full variable domain, in which reference TRBV5-4 and TRBJ2-7 provide the parts outside the CDR3, is ETGVTQSPTHLIKTRGQQVTLRCSSQSGHNTVSWYQQALGQGPQFIFQYYREEENGRGNFPPRFSGLQFPNYSSELNVNALELDDSALYLCASSLFGVGTSYHEQYFGPGTRLTVT.

J is TRBJ2-1 and V is TRBV10-3; TRBD2 matches 9 bases. Germline V gives CDR1 ENHRY, CDR2 SYGVKD. V was pared by 3 bases and J by 0 bases, with 9 bases of the junction left unmatched. The CDR3 sequence is 18 residues long. CDR3 region: CAISDLAGPTSSYNEQFF. In nucleotides, the CDR3 is TGTGCCATCAGTGACCTAGCGGGGCCAACTAGCTCCTACAATGAGCAGTTCTTC.

V gene TRBV15 combines with J gene TRBJ2-7; TRBD2 matches 8 bases. Trimming at V came to 0 bases and at J to 4 bases, leaving 5 bases not matched to a gene. CDR1 is LNHNV and CDR2 is YYDKDF in the germline V gene (reference sequence). This CDR3 is 15 amino acids long. The CDR3 nucleotides read TGTGCCACCAGCAGAGATAGCGGGGTTATTTACGAGCAGTACTTC. This codes for CATSRDSGVIYEQYF.

V and J are TRBV6-6 and TRBJ2-1, with TRBD2 matching over 12 bases. V shed 6 bases, J shed 13 bases, and the junction held 7 bases outside the gene matches. The CDR3 runs to 13 residues. The germline gives CDR1 MNHNY, CDR2 SVGAGI (reference sequence). The CDR3 DNA is TGTGCCAGCAGCCCAACTAGCGGGGGGCCTCAGTTCTTC. Its protein product is CASSPTSGGPQFF.

This clone was picked up a small number of times. The rearrangement joins TRBV5-4 to TRBJ2-2; 7 bases align to TRBD2. V was clipped by 4 bases and J by 2 bases; unmatched bases: 2. CDR3 length: 14 residues. From germline, CDR1 is SGHNT and CDR2 YYREEE (reference sequence). Here the CDR3 DNA reads TGTGCCAGCAGCGTGGGACTAAACACCGGGGAGCTGTTTTTT. It codes for CASSVGLNTGELFF.

This clone was recorded a few times. The CDR3 loop is CAISDEGSETQYF. The CDR3 nucleotides read TGTGCCATCAGTGACGAGGGTTCGGAGACCCAGTACTTC. The rearrangement links TRBV10-3 to TRBJ2-5; possible D gene TRBD2, 5 bases. The V gene lost 3 bases and the J gene lost 5 bases, with 10 bases spanning the gap. This CDR3 has 13 residues. Germline V gives CDR1 ENHRY, CDR2 SYGVKD.

The CDR3 spells CASSSPREKLFF. CDR3 coding DNA: TGTGCCAGCAGCTCCCCACGGGAAAAACTGTTTTTT. The genes are TRBV11-2 and TRBJ1-4, with unresolved D. Germline V CDR1 and CDR2: SGHAT, FQNNGV. The V end was cut by 4 bases, the J end by 8 bases, with 8 bases between. This CDR3 region has 12 residues.

The chain combines TRBV29-1 with TRBJ2-1; unclear D gene. The CDR3 is 13 amino acids. Trimming cost V 5 bases and J 4 bases, with 12 bases left between them. CDR1 and CDR2 (germline): SQVTM, ANQGSEA. The CDR3 coding sequence is TGCAGCGTTTCTTACTCGGAGTACAATGAGCAGTTCTTC. Its protein is CSVSYSEYNEQFF.

This chain uses TRBV7-2 with TRBJ1-2; TRBD1 is a possible D gene (6 bases). The V and J ends lost 0 bases and 3 bases respectively, with 8 bases between them. Germline CDR1 SGHTA, CDR2 FQGNSA. The CDR3 extends over 14 amino acids. The CDR3 is CASSLAPGDYGYTF. The CDR3 DNA follows: TGTGCCAGCAGCTTAGCACCAGGGGACTATGGCTACACCTTC.

The chain employs TRBV18 and TRBJ1-1, with D maybe TRBD1 (6 bases). In germline, CDR1 is KGHSH, CDR2 LQKENI. Deletions cut 1 base from V and 1 base from J, with 10 bases between. There are 15 residues in the CDR3. The CDR3 here is CASSPREGGNTEAFF. CDR3 DNA sequence: TGTGCCAGCTCACCACGGGAGGGGGGGAACACTGAAGCTTTCTTT.

This clone was seen more than once but under ten times. The chain carries TRBV27 and TRBJ2-7, with 8 positions matching TRBD1. Trimming removed 6 bases from V and 6 bases from J; junction bases left unmatched: 7. The CDR3 has 13 amino acids. Germline V CDR1 and CDR2: MNHEY, SMNVEV (reference sequence). CDR3 residues: CASSRDRGGEQYF. The CDR3 DNA reads TGTGCCAGCAGCCGCGACAGGGGAGGCGAGCAGTACTTC.

The rearrangement links TRBV6-5 to TRBJ2-3; 7 bases agree with TRBD2. The junction had 0 bases not matched to a gene; V was cut back by 5 bases and J by 1 base. The CDR3 totals 13 residues. Germline V CDR1 and CDR2: MNHEY, SVGAGI. The CDR3 nucleotides read TGTGCCAGCAGTACTAGCGGCACAGATACGCAGTATTTT. Its translation: CASSTSGTDTQYF.